These 9 T cell receptor beta chains came from one sample sequenced in a study of T cells in women clearing cervical HPV infection. Generated by immunoSEQ multiplex PCR, the TCRdb table keeps only in-frame clones and is missing some. The sample has around 37,000 clones. Sequencing was done on a sample of blood buffy coat. Every receptor here comes from a woman aged 18-70 years with a cervical HPV16 infection that either progressed to CIN3+ or cleared (not recorded which).

Note on this clone: The CDR3 end falls 3 residues outside the read, so it is completed with the germline J gene. V usage is TRBV5-1 and J usage is TRBJ2-7; 7 bases align to TRBD2. Germline-derived CDR1 and CDR2 are SGHRS and YFSETQ. CDR3 length: 14 amino acids. V gave up 3 bases and J gave up 5 bases; unmatched junction bases: 8. The CDR3 reads CASSWGGQTDEQYF. The sequenced CDR3 bases are TGCGCCAGCAGCTGGGGGGGTCAGACGGACGAG.

Remarks on this clone: Read sequence stops 3 residues before the CDR3 end, and the germline J gene provides the missing end. The V gene is TRBV7-2, the J gene TRBJ2-4, with D maybe TRBD1 (6 bases). Germline assignment: CDR1 SGHTA and CDR2 FQGNSA. This CDR3 region has 13 residues. The CDR3 reads CASSSSDRIPQYF. Incomplete CDR3 DNA: TGTGCCAGCAGCTCATCCGACAGGATTCCT.

The sequenced CDR3 bases are TGCGCCAGCAGCCCTGGCCCGGGGACCGGGGAG. Translation gives CASSPGPGTGE. The entire CDR3 is CASSPGPGTGELFF. The J gene is TRBJ2-2, the V gene TRBV5-1, with D possibly being TRBD2 (5 bases). Read sequence stops 3 residues before the CDR3 end, and the germline J gene provides the missing end. The germline CDR1 and CDR2 sequences are SGHRS and YFSETQ. The CDR3 runs 14 residues. Trimming removed 4 bases at V and 5 bases at J, with 12 bases between.

About this clone: The read falls 3 residues short of the CDR3 end, and the missing part is taken from the germline J gene. The chain employs TRBV18 and TRBJ1-1; D is perhaps TRBD1 (6 bases). The germline V gene has CDR1 KGHSH and CDR2 LQKENI. V lost 2 bases and J 6 bases, leaving 10 bases between the germline ends. The CDR3 loop spans 13 amino acids. The chain's CDR3 is CASSPKQGAEAFF. Partial CDR3 DNA: TGTGCCAGCTCACCAAAACAGGGCGCTGAA.

On this clone: The DNA ends 3 residues before the CDR3 does, and the rest of the CDR3 is filled in from the germline J gene. The V call is TRBV19, the J call TRBJ2-2; 16 nucleotides match TRBD2. The length of the CDR3 is 16 residues. Germline loops: CDR1 LNHDA, CDR2 SQIVND (reference sequence). The V gene end was trimmed by 7 bases and the J gene end by 6 bases; junction bases not matched to a gene: 5. CDR3 in amino acids: CASIRGLAGGPGELFF. CDR3 DNA (partial): TGTGCCAGTATTCGGGGACTAGCGGGAGGGCCCGGGGAG.

Points on this clone: The read ends 3 residues early relative to the CDR3; the germline J gene fills the gap. The chain recombines TRBV7-3 with TRBJ2-5; 7 positions match TRBD2. CDR3 length equals 13 residues. Trimming cost V 5 bases and J 2 bases; bases outside gene matches: 2. CDR1 is SGHTA, CDR2 FQGTGA, per germline. The CDR3 DNA, read in part, is TGTGCCAGCAGCCGGGACTATCAAGAGACC. Protein product: CASSRDYQET. The whole CDR3 is CASSRDYQETQYF. Full variable domain (remainder filled in from reference TRBV7-3 and TRBJ2-5): GAGVSQTPSNKVTEKGKYVELRCDPISGHTALYWYRQSLGQGPEFLIYFQGTGAADDSGLPNDRFFAVRPEGSVSTLKIQRTERGDSAVYLCASSRDYQETQYFGPGTRLLVL.

On this clone itself: The read ends 3 residues before the CDR3 terminus; that terminus is restored from the germline J gene. This chain joins TRBV19 and TRBJ2-5; TRBD2 agrees at 12 bases. V trimming: 6 bases; J trimming: 5 bases; junction bases outside the gene matches: 16. Germline V gene data show CDR1 as LNHDA and CDR2 as SQIVND (reference sequence). The CDR3 sequence is 18 residues long. CDR3 amino acids: CASSLLGASGGALETQYF. CDR3 DNA (partial): TGTGCCAGTAGCCTCCTAGGAGCTAGCGGGGGGGCCTTGGAGACC.

For this clone: Read data end 3 residues before the CDR3 end; the end is taken from the germline J gene. The V and J genes are TRBV18 and TRBJ2-5; tentatively, D is TRBD1 (6 bases). Germline CDR1 reads KGHSH; CDR2 reads LQKENI. The CDR3 sequence is 13 residues long. V was cut by 2 bases and J by 7 bases, with 11 bases left in between. CDR3 loop: CASSPEGVATQYF. CDR3 DNA (partial): TGTGCCAGCTCACCAGAGGGGGTGGCGACC.

The covered CDR3 bases are TGTGCCAGCAGCCAAACGAAAGGGTTTGTATCCGGTGAAAAA. It specifies CASSQTKGFVSGEK. The CDR3, in full, reads CASSQTKGFVSGEKLFF. This chain links TRBV4-2 with TRBJ1-4; D is undetermined. The read gets to within 3 residues of the CDR3 end, and the germline J gene fills in the rest. Looked up from germline, CDR1 is LGHNA and CDR2 is YNFKEQ. The CDR3 runs 17 residues. V lost 2 bases to trimming and J lost 7 bases, with 20 bases between them.